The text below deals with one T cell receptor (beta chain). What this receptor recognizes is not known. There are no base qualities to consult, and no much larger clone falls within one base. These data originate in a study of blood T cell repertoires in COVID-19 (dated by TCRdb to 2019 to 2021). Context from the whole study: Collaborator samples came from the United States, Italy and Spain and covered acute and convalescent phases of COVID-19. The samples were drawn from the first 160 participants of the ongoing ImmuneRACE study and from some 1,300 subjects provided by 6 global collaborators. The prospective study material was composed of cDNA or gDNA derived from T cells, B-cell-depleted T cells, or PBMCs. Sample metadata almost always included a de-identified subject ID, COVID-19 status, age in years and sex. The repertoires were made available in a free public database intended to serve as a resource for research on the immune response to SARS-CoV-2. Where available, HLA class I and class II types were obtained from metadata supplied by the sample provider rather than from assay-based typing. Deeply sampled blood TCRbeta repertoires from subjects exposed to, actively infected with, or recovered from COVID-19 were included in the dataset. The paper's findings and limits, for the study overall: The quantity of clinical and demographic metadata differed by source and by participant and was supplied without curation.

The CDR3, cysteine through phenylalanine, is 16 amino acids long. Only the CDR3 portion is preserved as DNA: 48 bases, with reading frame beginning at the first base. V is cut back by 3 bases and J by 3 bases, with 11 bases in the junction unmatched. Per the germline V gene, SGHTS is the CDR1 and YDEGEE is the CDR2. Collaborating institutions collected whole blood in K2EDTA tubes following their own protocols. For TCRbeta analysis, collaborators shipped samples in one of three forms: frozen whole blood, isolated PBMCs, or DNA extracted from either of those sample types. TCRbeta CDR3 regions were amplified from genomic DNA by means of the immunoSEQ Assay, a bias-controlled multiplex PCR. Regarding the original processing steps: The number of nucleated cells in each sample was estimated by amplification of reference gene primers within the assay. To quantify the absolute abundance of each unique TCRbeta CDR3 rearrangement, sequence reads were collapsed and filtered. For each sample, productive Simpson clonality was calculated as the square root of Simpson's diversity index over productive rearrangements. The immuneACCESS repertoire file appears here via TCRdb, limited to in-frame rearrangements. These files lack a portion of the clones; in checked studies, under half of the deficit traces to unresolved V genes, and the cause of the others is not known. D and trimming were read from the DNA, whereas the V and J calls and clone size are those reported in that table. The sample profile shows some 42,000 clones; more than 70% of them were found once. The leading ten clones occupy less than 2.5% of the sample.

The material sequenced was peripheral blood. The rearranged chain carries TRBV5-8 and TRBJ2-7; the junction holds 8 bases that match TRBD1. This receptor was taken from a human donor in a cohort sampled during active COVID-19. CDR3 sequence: CASSSGQGLTFYEQYF. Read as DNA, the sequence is TGTGCCAGCAGCTCCGGACAGGGTTTGACTTTCTACGAGCAGTACTTC.